The sequence of this T cell receptor (beta chain) was determined in a study of blood T cell repertoires in COVID-19. Overall study: In each case, the material was cDNA or gDNA derived from T cells, B-cell-depleted T cells, or PBMCs.

Profiling relied on immunoSEQ multiplex PCR, and the TCRdb table lists in-frame clones only, not all of them. Of roughly 410,000 clones listed, 80% to 90% are singletons. One Seattle source followed patients from active infection through their disease course. This TCR was recovered from an older woman with COVID-19, enrolled during active disease. Sample: peripheral blood.

CDR3 sequence: CASSPRGSHEQYF. CDR3 nucleotide sequence: TGTGCCAGCAGTCCCCGGGGGTCCCACGAGCAGTACTTC. The rearrangement joins TRBV7-9 to TRBJ2-7; D possibly corresponds to TRBD2 (6 bases). Trimming stripped 6 bases from V and 5 bases from J, with 14 bases between. Germline V gives CDR1 SEHNR, CDR2 FQNEAQ (reference sequence). The CDR3 covers 13 residues.